This passage covers 31 T cell receptor beta chains from one sample sequenced in a study of shared clonotypes between healthy human individuals. Sequencing was performed with immunoSEQ multiplex PCR; in TCRdb, only in-frame clones are kept and a portion is missing. The table shows around 980,000 clones, with around three quarters occurring only once. Sequencing was done on a sample of memory CD4+ T cells from PBMCs. As to subset: CD45RA-negative fraction. Every receptor here comes from a man aged 18 to 29 in good health. Some clones in this sample may be carry-over from other donors' samples.

The CDR3 DNA is TGTGCCAGCAGTCCTACGGGACCCGCGGGGGACACCATATATTTT. Protein: CASSPTGPAGDTIYF. The chain couples TRBV2 to TRBJ1-3, with D tentatively TRBD1 (5 bases). Germline assignment: CDR1 SNHLY and CDR2 FYNNEI. The V end was cut by 5 bases, the J end by 8 bases, with 19 bases between. This CDR3 contains 15 residues.

The chain is built from TRBV6-5 and TRBJ1-1; TRBD1 matches 8 bases. V dropped 5 bases and J dropped 4; count of bases not matched to a gene: 6. Germline CDR1 MNHEY, CDR2 SVGAGI. The CDR3 spans 14 residues. CDR3: CASSRRTGSTEAFF. The CDR3 coding sequence is TGTGCCAGCAGTCGCCGGACAGGGAGCACTGAAGCTTTCTTT.

This clone was seen only once. The chain's CDR3 is CASRGGLVLYNEQFF. The CDR3 DNA reads as TGTGCCAGCAGGGGAGGACTAGTTCTCTACAATGAGCAGTTCTTC. The chain employs TRBV6-5 and TRBJ2-1, with 7 bases that match TRBD2. This CDR3 spans 15 amino acids. Germline CDR1 is MNHEY and CDR2 is SVGAGI. J lost 3 bases, V lost 6 bases, and 8 bases had no gene match.

This chain's CDR3 is CASSLRESFTDTQYF. The CDR3 DNA is TGTGCCAGCAGCCTTCGGGAGTCTTTTACAGATACGCAGTATTTT. This chain connects TRBV7-3 to TRBJ2-3; TRBD2 might be the D (6 bases). Trimming removed 5 bases from V and 3 bases from J, with 15 bases in between. Per germline, CDR1 SGHTA and CDR2 FQGTGA. This CDR3 has 15 amino acids.

The chain employs TRBV2 and TRBJ1-1; 8 bases are a match to TRBD1. This CDR3 contains 14 residues. J gave up 4 bases and V 4 bases, and 5 bases lay outside the gene matches. Germline-derived CDR1 and CDR2 are SNHLY and FYNNEI. CDR3 coding DNA: TGTGCCAGCAGTGGGGGACAGGTGGGCACTGAAGCTTTCTTT. Its protein product is CASSGGQVGTEAFF.

In the case of this clone: Other DNA sequences from this sample encode an identical CDR3 as well. The chain couples TRBV7-2 to TRBJ2-7, with 7 positions matching TRBD2. The J segment lost 0 bases and the V segment lost 1 base, leaving 3 bases of the junction unmatched. The CDR3 runs to 15 residues. The germline CDR1 and CDR2 sequences are SGHTA and FQGNSA. The CDR3 region has the DNA TGTGCCAGCAGCTTAGAAGGCGGGAGCTCCTACGAGCAGTACTTC. Residues: CASSLEGGSSYEQYF.

The chain is built from TRBV6-5 and TRBJ2-7; D gene unclear. Germline CDR1 and CDR2: MNHEY and SVGAGI. Trimming pared 0 bases from V and 0 bases from J, leaving 9 bases between. The CDR3 runs 15 residues. The CDR3 reads CASSYSTTNSYEQYF. The CDR3 DNA reads TGTGCCAGCAGTTACTCGACCACTAACTCCTACGAGCAGTACTTC.

The V call is TRBV29-1, the J call TRBJ1-2, with D maybe TRBD1 (6 bases). This CDR3 has 15 residues. Germline values: CDR1 SQVTM, CDR2 ANQGSEA. Between the trimmed V and J ends, which lost 7 bases and 1 base, there was a span of 19 bases. DNA of the CDR3: TGCAGCGCAAACACGGGGCAGGGGAATAACTATGGCTACACCTTC. This gives the protein CSANTGQGNNYGYTF.

Ten or more counts support this clone. The V call is TRBV28, the J call TRBJ1-5; 9 bases line up with TRBD1. The CDR3 extends over 16 amino acids. V trimming: 6 bases; J trimming: 5 bases; junction bases outside the gene matches: 11. Germline-derived CDR1 and CDR2 are MDHEN and SYDVKM. CDR3 in DNA: TGTGCCAGCAGGCCCTACAGGGGGCTGGACGATCAGCCCCAGCATTTT. Protein sequence: CASRPYRGLDDQPQHF.

Points on this clone: The sample has other DNA sequences that encode this CDR3 too. V and J are TRBV5-1 and TRBJ2-5; no firm D call. This CDR3 comprises 13 residues. V lost 0 bases and J 3 bases, leaving 6 bases between the germline ends. CDR1 is SGHRS and CDR2 is YFSETQ in the germline V gene. In DNA, the CDR3 is TGCGCCAGCAGCTTGGGCCCAGAAGAGACCCAGTACTTC. It is translated as CASSLGPEETQYF.

This clone was seen at least ten times. The gene calls are TRBV4-1 and TRBJ1-3; D gene uncertain. This CDR3 contains 14 residues. Germline loops: CDR1 MGHRA, CDR2 YSYEKL. V lost 7 bases to trimming and J lost 0 bases, with 10 bases between them. The CDR3 nucleotides are TGCGCCAGCACCACCTTGGGCTCTGGAAACACCATATATTTT. This codes for CASTTLGSGNTIYF.

The gene calls are TRBV6-6 and TRBJ2-7; 14 nucleotides agree with TRBD2. CDR1 MNHNY and CDR2 SVGAGI come from the germline V gene (reference sequence). V dropped 2 bases and J dropped 8; count of bases not matched to a gene: 2. The CDR3 is made up of 14 amino acids. CDR3: CASSYGTSGSKQYF. The CDR3 coding sequence is TGTGCCAGCAGTTACGGGACTAGCGGGAGTAAGCAGTACTTC.

As for this clone: The identical CDR3 is also encoded by other nucleotide sequences in the sample. V and J are TRBV11-2 and TRBJ2-3, with D perhaps assigned TRBD1 or TRBD2 (5 bases each). Trimming pared 0 bases from V and 3 bases from J, leaving 10 bases between. Germline loops: CDR1 SGHAT, CDR2 FQNNGV. The CDR3 is 15 residues long. CDR3 residues: CASSLDRGGTDTQYF. The DNA of the CDR3 is TGTGCCAGCAGCTTAGATCGTGGGGGTACAGATACGCAGTATTTT. Full variable domain (remainder filled in from reference TRBV11-2 and TRBJ2-3): EAGVAQSPRYKIIEKRQSVAFWCNPISGHATLYWYQQILGQGPKLLIQFQNNGVVDDSQLPKDRFSAERLKGVDSTLKIQPAKLEDSAVYLCASSLDRGGTDTQYFGPGTRLTVL.

This chain joins TRBV4-2 and TRBJ2-3; D is uncertain. This CDR3 has 14 amino acids. CDR1 is LGHNA and CDR2 is YNFKEQ in the germline V gene. V was trimmed by 1 base and J by 6 bases, leaving 11 bases between them. CDR3 nucleotide sequence: TGTGCCAGCAGCCAAGTCCAGGAAATGGATACGCAGTATTTT. Encoded protein: CASSQVQEMDTQYF.

This clone was detected a few times. The chain carries TRBV11-2 and TRBJ1-1, with D hard to call. CDR1 is SGHAT and CDR2 is FQNNGV in the germline V gene. The V end was cut by 2 bases, the J end by 1 base, with 11 bases between. The CDR3 totals 15 residues. Written as DNA, the CDR3 is TGTGCCAGCAGCTTATCTCCGGGGAAGAACACTGAAGCTTTCTTT. Translated: CASSLSPGKNTEAFF.

This clone was seen at least ten times. The rearrangement joins TRBV11-2 to TRBJ2-7; 8 bases agree with TRBD2. This CDR3 has 15 amino acids. The ends lost 1 base at V and 3 bases at J; junction bases unmatched: 5. The germline V gene encodes CDR1 SGHAT and CDR2 FQNNGV. The CDR3 protein is CASSLAVAGIYEQYF. In nucleotides, the CDR3 is TGTGCCAGCAGCTTAGCCGTAGCGGGGATCTACGAGCAGTACTTC.

V and J are TRBV5-6 and TRBJ1-1; D is uncertain. The CDR3 contains 14 residues. In germline, CDR1 is SGHDT, CDR2 YYEEEE. Trimming took 4 bases from V and 8 from J, leaving 18 bases between them. CDR3 nucleotide sequence: TGTGCCAGCAGCGCCCAGGACGGGGTAGGGGAAGCTTTCTTT. Translation: CASSAQDGVGEAFF.

V is TRBV18 and J is TRBJ1-1, with 8 bases identical to TRBD1. Unmatched junction bases numbered 9, after V lost 0 bases and J lost 0 bases. The CDR3 spans 18 residues. The germline V gene encodes CDR1 KGHSH and CDR2 LQKENI. The chain's CDR3 is CASSPPGAGGAMNTEAFF. CDR3 DNA: TGTGCCAGCTCACCACCCGGGGCAGGGGGCGCGATGAACACTGAAGCTTTCTTT.

The CDR3 DNA reads TGTGCCAGCAGTACATTTAGCAGGGCTGGCTACACCTTC. It encodes CASSTFSRAGYTF. This chain links TRBV11-2 with TRBJ1-2; perhaps TRBD1 as D (5 bases). V was cut by 6 bases and J by 7 bases, with 15 bases left in between. The CDR3 covers 13 residues. Germline-derived CDR1 and CDR2 are SGHAT and FQNNGV.

J is TRBJ2-1 and V is TRBV9, with 10 nucleotides matching TRBD1. Germline loops: CDR1 SGDLS, CDR2 YYNGEE. The CDR3 consists of 15 residues. The junction had 8 bases not matched to a gene; V was cut back by 4 bases and J by 7 bases. CDR3 nucleotides: TGTGCCAGCAGCCCGTGGACAGGGGGTGTGAATGAGCAGTTCTTC. Translation: CASSPWTGGVNEQFF.

The V call is TRBV15, the J call TRBJ2-2; D ambiguous. Germline CDR1 reads LNHNV; CDR2 reads YYDKDF (reference sequence). Deletions cut 2 bases from V and 8 bases from J, with 6 bases between. This CDR3 spans 12 amino acids. CDR3 coding DNA: TGTGCCACCAGCAGATCGACTGGGGAGCTGTTTTTT. It translates to CATSRSTGELFF.

The chain uses TRBV2 and TRBJ1-1; D is uncertain. The CDR3 spans 14 residues. Germline V CDR1 and CDR2: SNHLY, FYNNEI. V shed 8 bases and J shed 4 bases, with 17 bases lying between them. The CDR3 spells CASSDPPPSTEAFF. CDR3 bases: TGTGCCAGCTCCGACCCACCCCCGAGCACTGAAGCTTTCTTT.

J is TRBJ1-4 and V is TRBV10-3, with 7 bases lining up with TRBD1. Germline V CDR1 and CDR2: ENHRY, SYGVKD. The V segment lost 0 bases and the J segment 4 bases; nucleotides outside the gene matches: 8. The CDR3 has 17 residues. The CDR3 reads CAISESRGTAFNEKLFF. In DNA, the CDR3 is TGTGCCATCAGTGAGTCGAGGGGGACAGCTTTTAATGAAAAACTGTTTTTT.

The chain carries TRBV5-5 and TRBJ2-6; D is undetermined. The CDR3 is made up of 17 amino acids. V shed 7 bases and J shed 5 bases, with 22 bases lying between them. Germline assignment: CDR1 SGHKS and CDR2 YYEKEE (reference sequence). CDR3 nucleotides: TGTGCCAGCGAAAAATATGTCGCACAAAGTCGGGCCAACGTCCTGACTTTC. This gives the protein CASEKYVAQSRANVLTF.

About this clone: This sample includes further DNA sequences coding for the same CDR3. This chain connects TRBV5-4 to TRBJ2-7; D is undetermined. Trimming removed 0 bases from V and 0 bases from J, with 7 bases in between. Germline assignment: CDR1 SGHNT and CDR2 YYREEE (reference sequence). The CDR3 sequence is 14 residues long. Written as DNA, the CDR3 is TGTGCCAGCAGCTTGGGAGGCAGCTCCTACGAGCAGTACTTC. Its translation: CASSLGGSSYEQYF.

This chain links TRBV7-9 with TRBJ2-3, with D possibly TRBD2 on 7 matching bases. Germline CDR1 SEHNR, CDR2 FQNEAQ (reference sequence). With 11 bases removed from V and 2 bases from J, the gap between germline ends came to 17 bases. The CDR3 runs to 14 residues. The CDR3 DNA follows: TGTGCCGGGACACCTAGCGGCTTCACAGATACGCAGTATTTT. Encoded protein: CAGTPSGFTDTQYF.

The chain uses TRBV5-5 and TRBJ2-7; a weak D match, TRBD1 (5 bases). The V end lost 3 bases, the J end lost 1 base, and 14 bases lay between the germline ends. From germline, CDR1 is SGHKS and CDR2 YYEKEE (reference sequence). CDR3 size: 15 residues. CDR3 protein: CASSYLGVRSYEQYF. DNA for the CDR3: TGTGCCAGCAGCTATTTAGGGGTGAGATCCTACGAGCAGTACTTC.

The chain recombines TRBV7-3 with TRBJ1-1; D is uncertain. The CDR3 extends over 14 amino acids. Germline V gene data show CDR1 as SGHTA and CDR2 as FQGTGA. The V end lost 1 base, the J end lost 1 base, and 7 bases lay between the germline ends. DNA of the CDR3: TGTGCCAGCAGCTTAATTGGAGGGAACACTGAAGCTTTCTTT. Protein product: CASSLIGGNTEAFF.

V gene TRBV6-5 combines with J gene TRBJ1-1; the D gene is possibly TRBD1 (5 bases). The CDR3 length is 13 residues. Germline CDR1 is MNHEY and CDR2 is SVGAGI. Trimming removed 0 bases at V and 6 bases at J, with 8 bases between. The CDR3 nucleotides are TGTGCCAGCAGTTACTCATGGGGCTCTGAAGCTTTCTTT. The encoded protein is CASSYSWGSEAFF.

The rearrangement joins TRBV4-1 to TRBJ1-4; D is uncertain. Trimming stripped 0 bases from V and 7 bases from J, with 18 bases between. The germline gives CDR1 MGHRA, CDR2 YSYEKL. This CDR3 comprises 17 residues. CDR3 amino acids: CASSQDRFHREGEKLFF. CDR3 coding DNA: TGCGCCAGCAGCCAAGATAGGTTCCACAGAGAAGGTGAAAAACTGTTTTTT.

With regard to this clone: Likely a read error: the CDR3 ends without its conserved phenylalanine or tryptophan. The chain recombines TRBV6-6 with TRBJ2-2; no clear D gene. Germline V lookup: CDR1 MNHNY, CDR2 SVGAGI (reference sequence). With 5 bases removed from V and 5 bases from J, the gap between germline ends came to 12 bases. There are 14 residues in the CDR3. The CDR3 spells CASSVQGGTGELFS. In DNA, the CDR3 is TGTGCCAGCAGTGTCCAAGGTGGTACCGGGGAGCTGTTTTCT.